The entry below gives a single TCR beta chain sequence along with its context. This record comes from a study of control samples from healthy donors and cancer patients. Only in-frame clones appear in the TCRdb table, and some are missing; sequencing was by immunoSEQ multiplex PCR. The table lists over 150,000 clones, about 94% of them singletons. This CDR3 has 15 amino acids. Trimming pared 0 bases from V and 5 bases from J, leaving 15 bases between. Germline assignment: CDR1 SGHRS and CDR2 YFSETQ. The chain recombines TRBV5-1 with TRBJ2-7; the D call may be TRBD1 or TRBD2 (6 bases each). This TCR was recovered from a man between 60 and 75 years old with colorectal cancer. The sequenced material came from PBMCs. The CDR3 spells CASSLVTGAANEQYF. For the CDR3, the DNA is TGCGCCAGCAGCTTGGTTACGGGGGCGGCTAACGAGCAGTACTTC.